Below, 9 T cell receptor beta chains from the same sample are listed, as sequenced in a study of T cell responses to AZD1222 COVID-19 vaccine. Produced via immunoSEQ multiplex PCR; TCRdb's table is partial and in-frame only. The table shows 95,000 to 150,000 clones, with 92% occurring only once. Sequencing was performed on peripheral blood, taken on day 0 of AZD1222 vaccination. These receptors were taken from an adult in good health.

The rearrangement joins TRBV30 to TRBJ2-7, with D possibly being TRBD1 (6 bases). V was shortened by 4 bases and J by 2 bases, with 15 bases between the two germline ends. The germline CDR1 and CDR2 sequences are GTSNPN and SVGIG (reference sequence). This CDR3 has 14 residues. CDR3: CAWIPEGEPYEQYF. Here the CDR3 DNA reads TGTGCCTGGATCCCCGAGGGGGAGCCCTACGAGCAGTACTTC. Looking up the rest from reference TRBV30 and TRBJ2-7 gives the full variable domain: SQTIHQWPATLVQPVGSPLSLECTVEGTSNPNLYWYRQAAGRGLQLLFYSVGIGQISSEVPQNLSASRPQDRQFILSSKKLLLSDSGFYLCAWIPEGEPYEQYFGPGTRLTVT.

The rearrangement links TRBV11-2 to TRBJ2-3; D is ambiguous. The length of the CDR3 is 13 residues. Trimming shortened V by 2 bases and J by 4 bases, and 7 bases separated the two germline ends. CDR1 is SGHAT and CDR2 is FQNNGV in the germline V gene. CDR3 sequence (DNA): TGTGCCAGCAGCTTAAGCCACTCAGATACGCAGTATTTT. Protein: CASSLSHSDTQYF.

The rearrangement uses TRBV7-2 and TRBJ1-2; D is unclear. Looked up from germline, CDR1 is SGHTA and CDR2 is FQGNSA. V lost 5 bases and J lost 3, with 10 bases in between. The CDR3 has 13 residues. CDR3 DNA sequence: TGTGCCAGCAGCCCTGTAACGGACTATGGCTACACCTTC. Protein: CASSPVTDYGYTF.

V usage is TRBV9 and J usage is TRBJ1-1; TRBD1 might be the D (6 bases). The CDR3 is made up of 13 amino acids. V lost 4 bases, J lost 7 bases, and 14 bases lay in between. Looked up from germline, CDR1 is SGDLS and CDR2 is YYNGEE. This chain's CDR3 is CASSPRGADEAFF. For the CDR3, the DNA is TGTGCCAGCAGCCCTAGGGGGGCAGATGAAGCTTTCTTT.

V usage is TRBV7-2 and J usage is TRBJ2-3; 12 nucleotides match TRBD2. The germline V gene has CDR1 SGHTA and CDR2 FQGNSA. Unmatched junction bases numbered 8, after V lost 5 bases and J lost 8 bases. The CDR3 has 15 amino acids. In DNA, the CDR3 is TGTGCCAGCAGCCCTGGACTAGCGGGACTGGGTACGCAGTATTTT. Residues: CASSPGLAGLGTQYF.

CDR3 sequence reads: CASGTNNQPQHF. Here the CDR3 DNA reads TGTGCCAGCGGGACCAACAATCAGCCCCAGCATTTT. The chain employs TRBV6-5 and TRBJ1-5, with D tentatively TRBD1 (5 bases). Trimming removed 8 bases at V and 3 bases at J, with 8 bases between. The CDR3 extends over 12 amino acids. The germline gives CDR1 MNHEY, CDR2 SVGAGI.

V is TRBV9 and J is TRBJ1-1, with 9 bases fitting TRBD1. Germline V gives CDR1 SGDLS, CDR2 YYNGEE. The CDR3 is 12 residues long. V dropped 4 bases and J dropped 11; count of bases not matched to a gene: 6. As DNA, the CDR3 is TGTGCCAGCAGCATAGGACAGGGGTCGGCTTTCTTT. Protein product: CASSIGQGSAFF.

The rearrangement joins TRBV5-6 to TRBJ1-1; possibly TRBD1 for D (6 bases). V lost 3 bases and J 7 bases, leaving 22 bases between the germline ends. The CDR3 length is 16 residues. CDR1 is SGHDT, CDR2 YYEEEE, per germline. CDR3 in amino acids: CASSYPLRGRDNEAFF. The DNA of the CDR3 is TGTGCCAGCAGCTACCCCCTCAGGGGCAGGGACAATGAAGCTTTCTTT.

The V and J genes are TRBV29-1 and TRBJ1-1, with D tentatively TRBD1 (5 bases). This CDR3 has 17 residues. Germline values: CDR1 SQVTM, CDR2 ANQGSEA. V dropped 6 bases and J dropped 0 bases, with 23 bases sitting between them. Here the CDR3 reads CSVQGRQGRLLNTEAFF. DNA of the CDR3: TGCAGCGTCCAGGGCCGGCAGGGCAGACTACTGAACACTGAAGCTTTCTTT.